This TCR beta chain was obtained from a study of shared clonotypes between healthy human individuals. CDR3 length equals 15 residues. V was pared by 4 bases and J by 7 bases, with 7 bases of the junction left unmatched. From germline, CDR1 is SGHNT and CDR2 YYREEE (reference sequence). Healthy HIV-negative adults without recent acute infections or vaccinations served as donors. TCRdb keeps only in-frame clones here, not all; method: immunoSEQ multiplex PCR. Of 740,000 or so clones listed, about 80% were seen once; the top ten hold around 2%. The V call is TRBV5-4, the J call TRBJ2-5, with TRBD2 matching over 13 bases. The sequence was collected from a woman aged 30 to 39 in good health. The specimen was memory CD4+ T cells sorted from blood. Indicated subset: CD45RA-negative fraction. CDR3 residues: CASSIGLAGELTQYF. CDR3 in DNA: TGTGCCAGCAGCATCGGACTAGCGGGAGAGTTGACCCAGTACTTC.